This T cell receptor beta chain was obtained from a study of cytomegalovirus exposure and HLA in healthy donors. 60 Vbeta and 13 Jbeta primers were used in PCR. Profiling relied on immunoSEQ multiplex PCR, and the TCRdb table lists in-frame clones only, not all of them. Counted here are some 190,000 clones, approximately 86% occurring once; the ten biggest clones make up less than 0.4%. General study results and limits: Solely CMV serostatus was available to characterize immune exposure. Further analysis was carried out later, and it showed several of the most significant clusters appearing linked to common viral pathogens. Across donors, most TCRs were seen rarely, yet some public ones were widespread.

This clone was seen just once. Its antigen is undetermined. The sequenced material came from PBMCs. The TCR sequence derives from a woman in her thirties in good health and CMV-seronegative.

CDR3 in DNA: TGTGCCAGCAGCTCCAGAGACAGTAACTATGGCTACACCTTC. Protein sequence: CASSSRDSNYGYTF. This chain connects TRBV7-9 to TRBJ1-2; D is perhaps TRBD1 (5 bases). The germline CDR1 and CDR2 sequences are SEHNR and FQNEAQ (reference sequence). This CDR3 contains 14 residues. V shed 4 bases and J shed 1 base, with 10 bases lying between them. Full variable domain (missing parts from reference TRBV7-9 and TRBJ1-2): DTGVSQNPRHKITKRGQNVTFRCDPISEHNRLYWYRQTLGQGPEFLTYFQNEAQLEKSRLLSDRFSAERPKGSFSTLEIQRTEQGDSAMYLCASSSRDSNYGYTFGSGTRLTVV.